The subject of this entry is one T cell receptor (beta chain). The same CDR3 is also encoded by other DNA sequences in this sample. Positive CCR7 selection of CD45RO-negative cells yielded the naive CD8 cells, and terminally differentiated effector memory CD45RA+ cells were excluded. Once extracted for a subset, genomic DNA was divided evenly among several immunoSEQ plates. Clones were read by immunoSEQ multiplex PCR, and TCRdb kept only the in-frame ones, dropping some. Found here are about 750,000 clones, 92% of them singletons; the top ten hold approximately 25%. This entry comes from a study of shared clonotypes between healthy human individuals. The V segment lost 0 bases and the J segment 2 bases; nucleotides outside the gene matches: 0. The CDR3 contains 14 residues. Germline CDR1 and CDR2: SGHNT and YYREEE (reference sequence).

This clonotype was obtained from a man aged 30 to 45 in good health. Sequenced material: naive CD8+ T cells sorted from blood. The chain is built from TRBV5-4 and TRBJ2-5; TRBD2 matches 8 bases. The CDR3 nucleotides are TGTGCCAGCAGCTTGGCGGGAGGGCAAGAGACCCAGTACTTC. Amino acid sequence: CASSLAGGQETQYF.